A single sample is the source of the 11 T cell receptor beta chains below, sequenced in a study of human T cells and chemical hapten exposure. A single record per CDR3 protein comes from TCRdb applying MiXCR to the RACE reads. The table records roughly 380,000 distinct CDR3 sequences, about 5.1% of them present only once. The sample's time point: pre-sensitization, week 0. The sample's treatment: therapeutic diphenylcyclopropenone sensitization with weekly scalp DPC. The specimen was whole blood, collected in connection with sensitization to the hapten diphenylcyclopropenone (DPC). The receptor source for this set is a woman in her forties or fifties with alopecia areata. Some clones in this sample may be carry-over from other donors' samples.

Concerning this clonotype itself: A read error may explain this, as a much larger clone is one base away. This rearrangement joins TRBV19 to TRBJ2-7; D unresolved. CDR1 is LNHDA and CDR2 is SQIVND in the germline V gene (reference sequence). The CDR3 has 13 amino acids. The ends were cut back, 2 bases at V and 7 bases at J, with 12 bases in the middle. This CDR3 is CASSIKALGEQYF. The CDR3 nucleotides read TGTGCCAGTAGTATAAAAGCCTTGGGGGAGCAGTACTTC.

This clonotype was counted at least ten times. This chain connects TRBV12-3 or TRBV12-4 to TRBJ2-4; a weak D match, TRBD2 (6 bases). This CDR3 is built from 14 residues. Between the trimmed V and J ends, which lost 1 base and 8 bases, there was a span of 12 bases. The CDR3 nucleotides read TGTGCCAGCAGTTTAGGGACTACCGACGACATTCAGTACTTC. Translation: CASSLGTTDDIQYF.

This chain joins TRBV12-3 or TRBV12-4 and TRBJ2-3; D not resolved. CDR3 length equals 15 residues. V was pared by 5 bases and J by 4 bases, with 16 bases between. The CDR3, as DNA: TGTGCCAGCAGTGGGCCTAAGGTCCAGTCAGATACGCAGTATTTT. Its protein is CASSGPKVQSDTQYF.

This clonotype was counted ten times or more. V is TRBV2 and J is TRBJ1-6, with TRBD1 matching 7 bases. The CDR3 extends over 13 amino acids. CDR1 and CDR2 (germline): SNHLY, FYNNEI. After removal of 8 bases from V and 12 bases from J, the junction contained 10 bases not matched to a gene. DNA of the CDR3: TGTGCCAGCGCCACGACAGGGAGACTACCCCTCCACTTT. Amino acids: CASATTGRLPLHF. Full variable domain (remainder filled in from reference TRBV2 and TRBJ1-6): EPEVTQTPSHQVTQMGQEVILRCVPISNHLYFYWYRQILGQKVEFLVSFYNNEISEKSEIFDDQFSVERPDGSNFTLKIRSTKLEDSAMYFCASATTGRLPLHFGNGTRLTVT.

This clonotype was counted at least ten times. CDR3 protein: CASSATISGGYEQYF. DNA for the CDR3: TGTGCCAGCAGCGCTACGATTAGCGGGGGTTACGAGCAGTACTTC. The chain combines TRBV6-1 with TRBJ2-7, with TRBD2 matching 9 bases. Germline assignment: CDR1 MNHNS and CDR2 SASEGT. This CDR3 has 15 residues. V shed 6 bases, J shed 4 bases, and the junction held 10 bases outside the gene matches.

The table lists this clonotype with many counts. The V and J genes are TRBV12-3 or TRBV12-4 and TRBJ1-2, with D possibly matching TRBD1 (6 bases). This CDR3 has 12 amino acids. Deletions cut 6 bases from V and 8 bases from J, with 13 bases between. The CDR3 nucleotides read TGTGCCAGCAGCACCACAGGGACCGGCTACACCTTC. Encoded protein: CASSTTGTGYTF.

This clonotype has a count of ten or more. The chain links TRBV28 to TRBJ2-1; TRBD2 matches at 11 bases. This CDR3 is 16 amino acids long. V dropped 2 bases and J dropped 2; count of bases not matched to a gene: 2. Germline values: CDR1 MDHEN, CDR2 SYDVKM. The CDR3 here is CASSLGTSGAYNEQFF. The CDR3 nucleotides are TGTGCCAGCAGTTTAGGGACTAGCGGAGCCTACAATGAGCAGTTCTTC. Filled out from reference TRBV28 and TRBJ2-1, the complete variable domain reads DVKVTQSSRYLVKRTGEKVFLECVQDMDHENMFWYRQDPGLGLRLIYFSYDVKMKEKGDIPEGYSVSREKKERFSLILESASTNQTSMYLCASSLGTSGAYNEQFFGPGTRLTVL.

This clonotype occurred a few times. The chain joins TRBV18 to TRBJ1-1; D is perhaps TRBD1 (6 bases). V lost 2 bases to trimming and J lost 3 bases, with 13 bases between them. The germline V gene encodes CDR1 KGHSH and CDR2 LQKENI. CDR3 length: 15 amino acids. The CDR3 nucleotides read TGTGCCAGCTCACCAGATGGGGGGGCCTACACTGAAGCTTTCTTT. It is translated as CASSPDGGAYTEAFF.

This clonotype was recorded many times. This rearrangement joins TRBV13 to TRBJ2-5; TRBD2 agrees at 7 bases. Trimming removed 4 bases from V and 3 bases from J; junction bases left unmatched: 5. Germline CDR1 and CDR2: PRHDT and FYEKMQ (reference sequence). This CDR3 is 14 amino acids long. CDR3 nucleotides: TGTGCCAGCAGCTATCTAGCGGTTAAAGAGACCCAGTACTTC. As protein: CASSYLAVKETQYF.

At least ten counts were recorded for this clonotype. The chain couples TRBV20-1 to TRBJ1-6; 7 bases agree with TRBD1. The CDR3 runs to 14 residues. After removal of 2 bases from V and 7 bases from J, the junction contained 5 bases not matched to a gene. The germline CDR1 and CDR2 sequences are DFQATT and SNEGSKA (reference sequence). The DNA of the CDR3 is TGCAGTGCTAGAAAGCCAGGGGGAAATTCACCCCTCCACTTT. The encoded protein is CSARKPGGNSPLHF.

This clonotype was counted a few times. The gene calls are TRBV7-8 and TRBJ2-3, with D maybe TRBD2 (5 bases). Germline V gene data show CDR1 as SGHVS and CDR2 as FQNEAQ. V was cut by 2 bases and J by 0 bases, with 15 bases left in between. The CDR3 runs 17 residues. The CDR3 spells CASSLSSGSLSTDTQYF. Here the CDR3 DNA reads TGTGCCAGCAGCTTAAGCTCGGGGTCCCTTAGCACAGATACGCAGTATTTT.